This T cell receptor beta chain was sequenced for a study of CD8+ T cells in alopecia areata. Overall study: Treated individuals took tofacitinib by mouth, 5 to 10 mg twice daily.

V lost 3 bases and J 0 bases, leaving 14 bases between the germline ends. This CDR3 is 16 amino acids long. Germline V lookup: CDR1 MGHRA, CDR2 YSYEKL. Isolated RNA was reverse transcribed into cDNA used as the sequencing template. The data were produced by immunoSEQ multiplex PCR, yet TCRdb's version contains in-frame clones alone and is incomplete. The sample lists tens of thousands of clones, more than 65% occurring once. Treatment: oral pan-JAK inhibitor, 5-10 mg twice daily. This chain joins TRBV4-1 and TRBJ1-1; D is uncertain. This clonotype was obtained from a human donor with alopecia areata. This material consisted of CD8+ T cells sorted from blood, taken around week 44, from a patient treated with tofacitinib. CDR3 in amino acids: CASSQVPGQLNTEAFF. CDR3 DNA: TGCGCCAGCAGCCAGGTCCCGGGCCAACTGAACACTGAAGCTTTCTTT.